This TCR beta chain was identified in a study of technical replicates of blood from a handful of donors. The method was immunoSEQ multiplex PCR; TCRdb's version includes in-frame clones alone and lacks a portion of them. The table includes tens of thousands of clones, approximately 96% detected once. Losses at the gene ends were 5 bases for V and 1 base for J; bases not matched to a gene: 11. The CDR3 contains 17 residues. The germline V gene has CDR1 SGHAT and CDR2 FQNNGV. The receptor's source is a human donor in good health. The rearrangement joins TRBV11-2 to TRBJ2-7, with 10 bases matching TRBD2. Sequences were obtained from T cells isolated from PBMCs. This CDR3 is CASSLRTSGAASYEQYF. The CDR3 coding sequence is TGTGCCAGCAGCCTAAGAACTAGCGGGGCCGCTTCCTACGAGCAGTACTTC.